This TCR beta chain originates from a study of blood T cell repertoires in COVID-19 (TCRdb year 2020). Looking at the study overall: Samples from collaborators originated in the United States, Italy and Spain and spanned both the acute and convalescent phases of COVID-19. A de-identified subject ID, COVID-19 status, age in years and sex were almost always included in the sample metadata. Samples came from the ongoing ImmuneRACE study (first 160 participants) plus 1,254 subjects from 6 global collaborators. Where available, HLA class I and class II types were obtained from metadata supplied by the sample provider rather than from assay-based typing. The prospective study material was composed of cDNA or gDNA derived from T cells, B-cell-depleted T cells, or PBMCs. A freely available public database, intended as a resource for researchers studying the immune response to SARS-CoV-2, is where the repertoires were released. The dataset comprised deeply sampled blood TCRbeta repertoires from subjects exposed to, actively infected with, or recovered from COVID-19.

In the prospective study, participants were about 18 to 95 years old, resided in about two dozen geographic areas of the United States, and were enrolled through a virtual design. To assign participants to cohorts, the prospective study relied on clinical history that participants themselves reported in a screening survey and a study questionnaire. Mobile phlebotomists in the prospective study collected whole blood, serum and a nasopharyngeal or oropharyngeal swab from every participant. Participants in the prospective study had the option to provide additional blood draws and questionnaires over an approximately 2-month period. Prospective study blood samples were shipped either frozen or at room temperature before DNA extraction. Of note for this clone: The antigen it binds to is not known. No base quality information exists; no much larger clone differs at one position.

Study-level results and caveats: Clinical and demographic metadata were provided uncurated, with the amount varying by source and participant.

TCRbeta CDR3 regions were amplified from genomic DNA by means of the immunoSEQ Assay, a bias-controlled multiplex PCR. As for the authors' bioinformatics: Within the assay, amplification of reference gene primers was used to estimate how many nucleated cells each sample contained. To quantify the absolute abundance of each unique TCRbeta CDR3 rearrangement, sequence reads were collapsed and filtered. For each sample, productive Simpson clonality was calculated as the square root of Simpson's diversity index across productive rearrangements. TCRdb holds this immuneACCESS table with in-frame rearrangements only. Some clones are missing; in checked studies, unresolved V genes explain under half, and the rest has no known cause. V and J calls and clone size come straight from that table; D and trimming were deduced from the DNA. The sample yields around 50,000 clones; about 78% were counted once. The ten top clones hold around 5.4% of the sample.

The germline ends are 9 bases apart after V is trimmed by 6 bases and J by 1 base. The CDR3, cysteine through phenylalanine, is 13 amino acids long. Only the CDR3 DNA is retained, 39 bases long and in frame from the first base. The germline V gene (reference sequence) specifies LGHDT as CDR1 and YNNKEL as CDR2. What was sequenced was PBMCs or T cells enriched from blood (not recorded which). This sequence originates from a woman aged 50 to 60 with acute COVID-19. In this chain, TRBV3-1 (or the pseudogene TRBV3-2) is recombined with TRBJ1-1; matching of 6 bases hints at TRBD1 as the D gene. The CDR3 protein sequence reads: CASSPRGNTEAFF. The DNA reads as follows: TGTGCCAGCAGTCCCAGGGGGAACACTGAAGCTTTCTTT.